The 24 T cell receptor beta chains below come from one sample, sequenced in a study of T cell changes during pregnancy in multiple sclerosis. Produced via immunoSEQ multiplex PCR; TCRdb's table is partial and in-frame only. The data show about 32,000 clones, roughly nine tenths seen once. Sample: CD8+ T cells from peripheral blood mononuclear cells, taken in the first trimester of pregnancy. The source of these receptors is a female donor with multiple sclerosis, enrolled in a pregnancy study.

V is TRBV5-6 and J is TRBJ2-7; D perhaps matches TRBD2 (6 bases). This CDR3 is built from 14 residues. CDR1 is SGHDT, CDR2 YYEEEE, per germline. The V end was cut by 4 bases, the J end by 3 bases, with 14 bases between. CDR3: CASSRTIGDYEQYF. Here the CDR3 DNA reads TGTGCCAGCAGCCGGACTATTGGGGACTACGAGCAGTACTTC.

The DNA of the CDR3 is TGTGCCAGCACCCTAGGACAGGGACTGTCCTACGAGCAGTACTTC. Its translation: CASTLGQGLSYEQYF. The rearrangement joins TRBV6-5 to TRBJ2-7; TRBD1 matches at 8 bases. The CDR3 covers 15 residues. The V segment lost 7 bases and the J segment 1 base; nucleotides outside the gene matches: 9. Germline assignment: CDR1 MNHEY and CDR2 SVGAGI.

The chain joins TRBV5-4 to TRBJ2-7, with D possibly being TRBD1 (6 bases). Germline V gene sequence: CDR1 SGHNT, CDR2 YYREEE (reference sequence). V was cut by 0 bases and J by 3 bases, with 16 bases left in between. The CDR3 has 16 amino acids. In DNA form, the CDR3 reads TGTGCCAGCAGCTTGGCTTTCAGGGGACCAAGCTACGAGCAGTACTTC. Translating it yields CASSLAFRGPSYEQYF. Based on the CDR3 plus reference TRBV5-4 and TRBJ2-7, the full variable domain is ETGVTQSPTHLIKTRGQQVTLRCSSQSGHNTVSWYQQALGQGPQFIFQYYREEENGRGNFPPRFSGLQFPNYSSELNVNALELDDSALYLCASSLAFRGPSYEQYFGPGTRLTVT.

The J gene is TRBJ1-6, the V gene TRBV5-6; D perhaps matches TRBD1 (6 bases). Trimming removed 4 bases at V and 14 bases at J, with 19 bases between. The CDR3 contains 14 residues. CDR1 SGHDT and CDR2 YYEEEE come from the germline V gene. The CDR3 nucleotides read TGTGCCAGCAGCCCGGACAGATCCTTTGGCACCCTCCACTTT. This gives the protein CASSPDRSFGTLHF.

The chain combines TRBV6-6 with TRBJ2-7, with D tentatively TRBD2 (6 bases). The ends were cut back, 8 bases at V and 6 bases at J, with 14 bases in the middle. Germline CDR1 MNHNY, CDR2 SVGAGI (reference sequence). This CDR3 spans 12 amino acids. The CDR3 DNA sequence: TGTGCCAGCGGAGGGGAGGCTTTCGAGCAGTACTTC. Amino acid sequence: CASGGEAFEQYF.

The chain carries TRBV5-1 and TRBJ2-7, with TRBD1 matching over 8 bases. The CDR3 is 14 residues long. The V gene end was trimmed by 4 bases and the J gene end by 5 bases; junction bases not matched to a gene: 8. Germline V gene lookup returns CDR1 SGHRS and CDR2 YFSETQ. The CDR3 region is CASSNGQGVHEQYF. CDR3 sequence (DNA): TGCGCCAGCAGCAACGGACAGGGTGTACACGAGCAGTACTTC.

This clone occurred once. The CDR3 sequence: CASSLGRNQPQHF. CDR3 sequence (DNA): TGTGCCAGCAGTTTAGGGCGCAATCAGCCCCAGCATTTT. This chain links TRBV27 with TRBJ1-5; D is undetermined. CDR1 and CDR2 (germline): MNHEY, SMNVEV (reference sequence). This CDR3 region has 13 residues. V was shortened by 2 bases and J by 2 bases, with 4 bases between the two germline ends.

J is TRBJ2-3 and V is TRBV5-8; D is perhaps TRBD1 (5 bases). Germline CDR1 reads SGHTS; CDR2 reads YDEGEE. V was pared by 4 bases and J by 4 bases, with 19 bases between. The CDR3 is 16 amino acids. The CDR3 region is CASSIDQGIPADTQYF. In DNA, the CDR3 is TGTGCCAGCAGCATTGATCAGGGCATTCCGGCAGATACGCAGTATTTT.

This rearrangement joins TRBV27 to TRBJ1-5; no firm D call. This CDR3 is 14 amino acids long. Trimming removed 6 bases from V and 0 bases from J, with 9 bases in between. Germline-derived CDR1 and CDR2 are MNHEY and SMNVEV (reference sequence). This CDR3 reads CASSPQDSNQPQHF. CDR3 nucleotide sequence: TGTGCCAGCAGCCCGCAGGATAGCAATCAGCCCCAGCATTTT.

V usage is TRBV29-1 and J usage is TRBJ2-7; 8 bases align to TRBD2. The CDR3 is 14 amino acids. V trimming: 0 bases; J trimming: 0 bases; junction bases outside the gene matches: 1. CDR1 and CDR2 (germline): SQVTM, ANQGSEA. Here the CDR3 DNA reads TGCAGCGTTGAAGAGGCGGGAGGCTCCTACGAGCAGTACTTC. The encoded protein is CSVEEAGGSYEQYF.

Points on this clone: No DNA is shown, since the ends of the CDR3 on it are uncertain; the CDR3 is the one TCRdb lists. The chain combines TRBV27 with TRBJ1-1. Germline values: CDR1 MNHEY, CDR2 SMNVEV (reference sequence). A total of 16 residues make up the CDR3, ends included. CDR3 in amino acids: CASSSSAGAMNTEAFF.

This clone was seen a few times. The chain employs TRBV28 and TRBJ1-5, with 7 positions matching TRBD1. This CDR3 has 14 amino acids. Germline assignment: CDR1 MDHEN and CDR2 SYDVKM. V shed 8 bases and J 4 bases; nucleotides not matched to a gene: 8. The CDR3 loop reads CASHTGDPNQPQHF. CDR3 bases: TGTGCCAGCCATACAGGGGACCCTAATCAGCCCCAGCATTTT.

This clone was seen a single time. The genes are TRBV6-5 and TRBJ1-2; D call uncertain. The germline gives CDR1 MNHEY, CDR2 SVGAGI. V shed 2 bases and J shed 1 base, with 8 bases lying between them. CDR3 length equals 14 residues. CDR3 sequence reads: CASSYREGNYGYTF. The CDR3 region has the DNA TGTGCCAGCAGTTACCGGGAAGGTAACTATGGCTACACCTTC.

The chain uses TRBV4-1 and TRBJ1-1; D uncertain. CDR1 and CDR2 from the germline V gene are MGHRA and YSYEKL. This CDR3 comprises 18 residues. V lost 1 base and J lost 0, with 18 bases in between. The CDR3 loop reads CASSQAPMGLLLNTEAFF. DNA for the CDR3: TGCGCCAGCAGCCAAGCTCCAATGGGCTTATTGCTGAACACTGAAGCTTTCTTT.

The chain carries TRBV7-2 and TRBJ2-1; D perhaps matches TRBD1 (6 bases). CDR1 and CDR2 from the germline V gene are SGHTA and FQGNSA. V was pared by 5 bases and J by 10 bases, with 24 bases between. The CDR3 is 16 amino acids. CDR3 sequence reads: CASSPRGGGLSGEQFF. For the CDR3, the DNA is TGTGCCAGCAGCCCCAGGGGTGGGGGCCTTTCGGGAGAGCAGTTCTTC.

The chain uses TRBV5-1 and TRBJ2-3; D not certain. Trimming stripped 2 bases from V and 4 bases from J, with 11 bases between. The CDR3 has 14 residues. CDR1 and CDR2 (germline): SGHRS, YFSETQ. CDR3 amino acids: CASSFPSSPDTQYF. Written as DNA, the CDR3 is TGCGCCAGCAGCTTTCCCAGTTCCCCAGATACGCAGTATTTT.

This chain's CDR3 is CASSQSPHCTFYTEAFF. For the CDR3, the DNA is TGCGCCAGCAGTCAATCTCCCCATTGCACATTCTACACTGAAGCTTTCTTT. The chain couples TRBV23-1 to TRBJ1-1, with D hard to call. TRBV23-1 is known as an ORF, though its function is uncertain. CDR3 length: 17 residues. V lost 0 bases and J lost 3, with 17 bases in between.

V gene TRBV7-2 combines with J gene TRBJ2-2; D is undetermined. Germline V CDR1 and CDR2: SGHTA, FQGNSA. V lost 5 bases to trimming and J lost 5 bases, with 6 bases between them. CDR3 length: 12 amino acids. DNA for the CDR3: TGTGCCAGCAGCCCAGGAACCGGGGAGCTGTTTTTT. Its translation: CASSPGTGELFF.

CDR3 nucleotide sequence: TGTGCCAGCAGTGATATGGCGGGAGCAACCGGGGAGCTGTTTTTT. Translation gives CASSDMAGATGELFF. The V and J genes are TRBV2 and TRBJ2-2; 7 nucleotides line up with TRBD2. Looked up from germline, CDR1 is SNHLY and CDR2 is FYNNEI. The CDR3 sequence is 15 residues long. V lost 3 bases, J lost 5 bases, and 6 bases stayed unmatched.

CDR3 nucleotide sequence: TGCGCCAGCAGCCCGTGGTCTAGCGGGAGTTTCGCAGATACGCAGTATTTT. Encoded protein: CASSPWSSGSFADTQYF. The V call is TRBV5-1, the J call TRBJ2-3, with 10 bases that match TRBD2. CDR3 length: 17 residues. The ends lost 4 bases at V and 4 bases at J; junction bases unmatched: 12. Germline loops: CDR1 SGHRS, CDR2 YFSETQ.

V is TRBV6-1 and J is TRBJ2-7; weak D call: TRBD1 (6 bases). Germline V gene sequence: CDR1 MNHNS, CDR2 SASEGT. The CDR3 runs to 15 residues. Deletions cut 3 bases from V and 2 bases from J, with 14 bases between. The CDR3: CASSESGEITYEQYF. CDR3 coding DNA: TGTGCCAGCAGTGAGTCAGGGGAAATCACCTACGAGCAGTACTTC.

The rearrangement joins TRBV5-4 to TRBJ1-1; D gene uncertain. The length of the CDR3 is 12 residues. Germline-derived CDR1 and CDR2 are SGHNT and YYREEE (reference sequence). Trimming removed 4 bases from V and 7 bases from J, with 11 bases in between. CDR3 sequence reads: CASSPEEGEAFF. In nucleotides, the CDR3 is TGTGCCAGCAGCCCGGAGGAGGGTGAAGCTTTCTTT.

J is TRBJ2-1 and V is TRBV28; 10 bases are shared with TRBD2. Germline CDR1 reads MDHEN; CDR2 reads SYDVKM. The CDR3 spans 15 residues. V dropped 6 bases and J dropped 4; count of bases not matched to a gene: 6. The CDR3 DNA follows: TGTGCCAGCAGACCGGGACTAGCGCTATACAATGAGCAGTTCTTC. It codes for CASRPGLALYNEQFF.

V and J are TRBV10-1 and TRBJ2-3, with 10 nucleotides matching TRBD2. The CDR3 consists of 16 residues. Germline assignment: CDR1 WNHNN and CDR2 SYGVQD (reference sequence). The ends lost 4 bases at V and 2 bases at J; junction bases unmatched: 6. CDR3 DNA: TGCGCCAGCAGTGGGCCAACTAGCGGGGTCACAGATACGCAGTATTTT. Encoded protein: CASSGPTSGVTDTQYF.